This TCR beta chain was recovered during a study of T cells in Graves' hyperthyroidism and ophthalmopathy. Regarding the study as a whole: Most clonotypes expanded in the thyroid (above 0.001) were also present in blood.

This CDR3 has 14 residues. Germline CDR1 is SNHLY and CDR2 is FYNNEI. Between the trimmed V and J ends, which lost 8 bases and 0 bases, there was a span of 11 bases. In its sample, this clonotype was seen a few times. The antigen is unknown. Amplification targeted TCR beta CDR3 regions from RNA transcripts. In the first-round RT-PCR of the TCR CDR3, the HTBI primer set was used. MiXCR was run by TCRdb on the multiplex PCR reads, yielding one entry per CDR3 protein. The data show some 770,000 distinct CDR3 sequences, around 15% seen once. Stable disease denoted Graves' hyperthyroidism without ophthalmopathy progression within 18 months. Patients aged 18 to 65 with hyperthyroidism were newly diagnosed, with duration under 2 months.

The chain combines TRBV2 with TRBJ1-3; maybe TRBD1 (6 bases). Sequenced: blood. This TCR was recovered from a man aged 18 to 30 with Graves' hyperthyroidism. The CDR3 loop is CASGTGTSGNTIYF. The CDR3 region has the DNA TGTGCCAGCGGTACAGGGACCTCTGGAAACACCATATATTTT. The variable domain in full, completed from reference TRBV2 and TRBJ1-3, reads EPEVTQTPSHQVTQMGQEVILRCVPISNHLYFYWYRQILGQKVEFLVSFYNNEISEKSEIFDDQFSVERPDGSNFTLKIRSTKLEDSAMYFCASGTGTSGNTIYFGEGSWLTVV.